These 26 T cell receptor beta chains were all obtained from the same sample, sequenced in a study of beta chain features in type 1 diabetes. For these TCRs, the target antigens are not known. General observations from the study: TCRB CDR3s were moderately but significantly shorter in Type 1 diabetes patients in all four CD4+ subsets.

Since all of the isolated RNA was reverse transcribed, expressed TCRB transcripts were what got sequenced. Using immunoSEQ multiplex PCR, the repertoire was profiled, and TCRdb retains in-frame clones only, with some absent. This table holds 550,000 to 850,000 clones, over 10% found once. Sequenced: naive CD4+ T cells from blood. The receptors derive from a man younger than 35 with type 1 diabetes.

This clone has a handful of counts. Other DNA variants within this sample encode the same CDR3. The rearrangement joins TRBV30 to TRBJ2-3; 7 nucleotides align to TRBD2. V was pared by 2 bases and J by 1 base, with 0 bases of the junction left unmatched. CDR3 length: 13 residues. Germline V lookup: CDR1 GTSNPN, CDR2 SVGIG (reference sequence). The CDR3 bases are TGTGCCTGGAGTCGGGGGGGCACAGATACGCAGTATTTT. It encodes CAWSRGGTDTQYF.

For this clone: At the DNA level, this CDR3 is encoded by other sequences in the same sample as well. Here the CDR3 DNA reads TGCAGCGTAGGACGGACCCCCTACGAGCAGTACTTC. Residues: CSVGRTPYEQYF. The chain is built from TRBV29-1 and TRBJ2-7, with D uncertain. V gave up 6 bases and J gave up 2 bases, with 11 bases separating them. Germline loops: CDR1 SQVTM, CDR2 ANQGSEA. This CDR3 spans 12 amino acids.

The table lists this clone with a few counts. The sample holds other DNA sequences that translate to the same CDR3. The J gene is TRBJ1-1, the V gene TRBV2, with TRBD1 identical over 8 bases. Germline CDR1 and CDR2: SNHLY and FYNNEI. CDR3 size: 14 residues. The V segment lost 5 bases and the J segment 1 base; nucleotides outside the gene matches: 3. CDR3 protein: CASSPGQGNTEAFF. For the CDR3, the DNA is TGTGCCAGCAGTCCCGGACAGGGGAACACTGAAGCTTTCTTT.

A few counts support this clone. The J gene is TRBJ2-7, the V gene TRBV25-1; possibly TRBD2 for D (6 bases). CDR1 is MGHDK, CDR2 SYGVNS, per germline. V shed 2 bases and J shed 3 bases, with 11 bases lying between them. The CDR3 extends over 14 amino acids. The CDR3 DNA follows: TGTGCCAGCAGTGAAGGGGGAGGAATCTACGAGCAGTACTTC. This encodes CASSEGGGIYEQYF.

This clone has only a few counts. V usage is TRBV14 and J usage is TRBJ1-5; no reliable D call. The CDR3 covers 14 residues. CDR1 and CDR2 from the germline V gene are SGHDN and FVKESK. The V and J ends lost 3 bases and 5 bases respectively, with 11 bases between them. Written as DNA, the CDR3 is TGTGCCAGCAGCCAGGCGGCAGCGGATCAGCCCCAGCATTTT. Translating it yields CASSQAAADQPQHF.

This clone was observed a handful of times. The chain is built from TRBV2 and TRBJ1-1; no clear D gene. Germline lookup yields CDR1 SNHLY and CDR2 FYNNEI. The germline V and J ends were trimmed by 7 bases and 1 base, with 10 bases remaining between them. The CDR3 contains 13 residues. CDR3 DNA sequence: TGTGCCAGCATCTATGGCAGGAACACTGAAGCTTTCTTT. This encodes CASIYGRNTEAFF.

The chain carries TRBV20-1 and TRBJ2-1, with no clear D. CDR3 length: 11 residues. CDR1 and CDR2 (germline): DFQATT, SNEGSKA (reference sequence). Trimming cost V 3 bases and J 9 bases, with 9 bases left between them. CDR3 DNA sequence: TGCAGTGCTAGTTCGGGTAGTGAGCAGTTCTTC. It is translated as CSASSGSEQFF.

This clone was recorded a few times. The V gene is TRBV27, the J gene TRBJ2-5; possible D gene TRBD2, 6 bases. Trimming took 5 bases from V and 1 from J, leaving 11 bases between them. The CDR3 is made up of 14 amino acids. Germline CDR1 is MNHEY and CDR2 is SMNVEV (reference sequence). CDR3 region: CASSKLAFQETQYF. The DNA of the CDR3 is TGTGCCAGCAGTAAACTAGCTTTCCAAGAGACCCAGTACTTC.

The J gene is TRBJ2-7, the V gene TRBV10-3, with D maybe TRBD2 (6 bases). Trimming took off 10 bases at V and 4 bases at J, with 14 bases between the two ends. The germline V gene has CDR1 ENHRY and CDR2 SYGVKD. The CDR3 spans 12 residues. CDR3 region: CATGGRTYEQYF. The CDR3 DNA is TGTGCCACCGGAGGGAGGACATACGAGCAGTACTTC.

CDR3 protein: CASSLQGIGDEQFF. The CDR3 nucleotides read TGTGCCAGCAGCTTACAGGGGATTGGGGATGAGCAGTTCTTC. The rearrangement links TRBV7-9 to TRBJ2-1; D possibly corresponds to TRBD1 (6 bases). Trimming took off 2 bases at V and 8 bases at J, with 13 bases between the two ends. Germline values: CDR1 SEHNR, CDR2 FQNEAQ (reference sequence). CDR3 size: 14 residues.

This sequence joins TRBV10-3 and TRBJ1-5, with no clear D. Germline-derived CDR1 and CDR2 are ENHRY and SYGVKD. V was trimmed by 8 bases and J by 5 bases, leaving 10 bases between them. This CDR3 spans 12 amino acids. The CDR3 coding sequence is TGTGCCATCGCAACAGTGGATCAGCCCCAGCATTTT. Protein: CAIATVDQPQHF.

This clone turned up a few times. V gene TRBV28 combines with J gene TRBJ2-7, with D unclear. Looked up from germline, CDR1 is MDHEN and CDR2 is SYDVKM. The CDR3 is 14 residues long. V gave up 2 bases and J gave up 3 bases, with 11 bases separating them. The CDR3 loop reads CASSLPGGLYEQYF. CDR3 nucleotides: TGTGCCAGCAGTTTACCCGGTGGGCTCTACGAGCAGTACTTC.

This clone occurred a few times. The sample contains more than one DNA sequence encoding this CDR3. The chain links TRBV11-2 to TRBJ2-7; 7 bases agree with TRBD2. Germline CDR1 is SGHAT and CDR2 is FQNNGV. This CDR3 comprises 13 residues. The ends lost 3 bases at V and 3 bases at J; junction bases unmatched: 2. This CDR3 reads CASSLGGDYEQYF. CDR3 DNA sequence: TGTGCCAGCAGCTTGGGAGGGGACTACGAGCAGTACTTC.

To note about this clone: This sample also contains other DNA sequences that code for the same CDR3. The rearrangement joins TRBV18 to TRBJ1-1; D remains unclear. The length of the CDR3 is 14 residues. Germline V gives CDR1 KGHSH, CDR2 LQKENI. V lost 3 bases, J lost 0 bases, and 8 bases lay in between. This chain's CDR3 is CASSPSQMNTEAFF. The CDR3 region has the DNA TGTGCCAGCTCACCGTCTCAGATGAACACTGAAGCTTTCTTT.

This clone was seen only a few times. The chain uses TRBV30 and TRBJ2-1; D is perhaps TRBD2 (6 bases). The CDR3 is 15 residues long. With 4 bases removed from V and 9 bases from J, the gap between germline ends came to 22 bases. Germline V lookup: CDR1 GTSNPN, CDR2 SVGIG (reference sequence). CDR3 region: CAWKEGFISRSEQFF. The CDR3 bases are TGTGCCTGGAAGGAGGGTTTTATATCTCGCAGTGAGCAGTTCTTC. Full variable domain (rest looked up from reference TRBV30 and TRBJ2-1): SQTIHQWPATLVQPVGSPLSLECTVEGTSNPNLYWYRQAAGRGLQLLFYSVGIGQISSEVPQNLSASRPQDRQFILSSKKLLLSDSGFYLCAWKEGFISRSEQFFGPGTRLTVL.

V gene TRBV6-1 combines with J gene TRBJ2-7; a weak D match, TRBD1 (6 bases). The germline V gene has CDR1 MNHNS and CDR2 SASEGT. The CDR3 is made up of 17 amino acids. Trimming cost V 4 bases and J 9 bases, with 28 bases left between them. The CDR3 DNA sequence: TGTGCCAGCAGTGGCCTGAGTAGGGGGACGGCTATCTTCGGGCAGTACTTC. This gives the protein CASSGLSRGTAIFGQYF.

The V gene is TRBV29-1, the J gene TRBJ2-5; D is tentatively TRBD1 or TRBD2 (5 bases each). V lost 6 bases, J lost 11 bases, and 22 bases lay in between. CDR1 is SQVTM, CDR2 ANQGSEA, per germline. The CDR3 spans 13 residues. The CDR3 protein is CSVGRGGLVEQYF. CDR3 bases: TGCAGCGTAGGACGGGGCGGCTTAGTTGAGCAGTACTTC.

The rearrangement uses TRBV4-1 and TRBJ1-1; D perhaps matches TRBD1 (6 bases). V dropped 1 base and J dropped 0 bases, with 18 bases sitting between them. Germline V gives CDR1 MGHRA, CDR2 YSYEKL. The CDR3 is 18 residues long. CDR3 residues: CASSQVGFRRGLNTEAFF. The CDR3 DNA reads as TGCGCCAGCAGCCAAGTCGGCTTTCGCCGGGGGCTGAACACTGAAGCTTTCTTT.

This clone occurred a few times. V and J are TRBV19 and TRBJ1-5; a possible D gene is TRBD1 (6 bases). There are 16 residues in the CDR3. Looked up from germline, CDR1 is LNHDA and CDR2 is SQIVND (reference sequence). The V gene lost 4 bases and the J gene lost 3 bases, with 16 bases spanning the gap. This CDR3 reads CASSNPQQGFNQPQHF. The CDR3 DNA reads as TGTGCCAGTAGTAACCCTCAACAGGGATTCAATCAGCCCCAGCATTTT.

In its sample, this clone was seen a few times. The chain links TRBV11-2 to TRBJ2-1; possible D gene TRBD2, 7 bases. Trimming removed 1 base from V and 9 bases from J, with 16 bases in between. The CDR3 totals 15 residues. Germline V lookup: CDR1 SGHAT, CDR2 FQNNGV. CDR3 loop: CASSLGVGGPREQFF. CDR3 nucleotides: TGTGCCAGCAGCTTAGGGGTCGGGGGGCCCCGTGAGCAGTTCTTC. The full variable domain, with the rest looked up from reference TRBV11-2 and TRBJ2-1, is EAGVAQSPRYKIIEKRQSVAFWCNPISGHATLYWYQQILGQGPKLLIQFQNNGVVDDSQLPKDRFSAERLKGVDSTLKIQPAKLEDSAVYLCASSLGVGGPREQFFGPGTRLTVL.

V is TRBV9 and J is TRBJ2-7; D call uncertain. The germline V and J ends were trimmed by 0 bases and 5 bases, with 12 bases remaining between them. This CDR3 region has 14 residues. The germline V gene encodes CDR1 SGDLS and CDR2 YYNGEE. The CDR3 DNA follows: TGTGCCAGCAGCGTAGGTAGTTGGGTGGACGAGCAGTACTTC. This codes for CASSVGSWVDEQYF.

This clone was detected a few times. The V gene is TRBV5-5, the J gene TRBJ2-3, with D maybe TRBD2 (5 bases). The CDR3 has 15 amino acids. Deletions cut 2 bases from V and 0 bases from J, with 10 bases between. Germline loops: CDR1 SGHKS, CDR2 YYEKEE (reference sequence). The CDR3 sequence is CASSFPSWSTDTQYF. The CDR3 region has the DNA TGTGCCAGCAGCTTTCCTAGCTGGAGCACAGATACGCAGTATTTT.

This clone was detected a few times. The chain employs TRBV20-1 and TRBJ1-1; D unclear. V lost 7 bases, J lost 0 bases, and 6 bases lay in between. Germline V gives CDR1 DFQATT, CDR2 SNEGSKA (reference sequence). This CDR3 contains 11 residues. For the CDR3, the DNA is TGCAGTGGACTTATGAACACTGAAGCTTTCTTT. Translated, it gives CSGLMNTEAFF.

The chain carries TRBV29-1 and TRBJ1-1; D ambiguous. Trimming took off 5 bases at V and 7 bases at J, with 11 bases between the two ends. The CDR3 runs 11 residues. Germline assignment: CDR1 SQVTM and CDR2 ANQGSEA. The CDR3 nucleotides read TGCAGCGTTAGGGCCACGGATGAAGCTTTCTTT. It translates to CSVRATDEAFF.

This chain uses TRBV14 with TRBJ1-2; no definite D call. This CDR3 has 15 amino acids. Germline CDR1 and CDR2: SGHDN and FVKESK. The germline V and J ends were trimmed by 4 bases and 5 bases, with 17 bases remaining between them. The CDR3 nucleotides are TGTGCCAGCAGCCCACGACTGGCAGGATGGTATGGCTACACCTTC. Its translation: CASSPRLAGWYGYTF.

This clone turned up a few times. The J gene is TRBJ2-1, the V gene TRBV7-3; D may be TRBD1 (5 bases). Germline CDR1 SGHTA, CDR2 FQGTGA. The length of the CDR3 is 12 residues. Trimming took 4 bases from V and 9 from J, leaving 10 bases between them. CDR3 sequence reads: CASSSDRGEQFF. In DNA, the CDR3 is TGTGCCAGCAGCTCTGATAGGGGTGAGCAGTTCTTC. The variable domain in full, completed from reference TRBV7-3 and TRBJ2-1, reads GAGVSQTPSNKVTEKGKYVELRCDPISGHTALYWYRQSLGQGPEFLIYFQGTGAADDSGLPNDRFFAVRPEGSVSTLKIQRTERGDSAVYLCASSSDRGEQFFGPGTRLTVL.